This T cell receptor (beta chain) emerged from a study of CD8 T cells in Susac syndrome. The study, taken as a whole, reports: Susac CD8+ clonal expansion peaked in TEMRA cells and active patients.

Concerning this clonotype: Its antigen is currently unknown.

Germline V gives CDR1 SNHLY, CDR2 FYNNEI. The CDR3 totals 14 residues. Between the trimmed V and J ends, which lost 3 bases and 4 bases, there was a span of 12 bases. Sequencing of TCR beta covered CD8+ and CD4+ T cells obtained from blood. RNA amounts of roughly 0.5 to 1 ug underwent reverse transcription with random hexamers. TCRdb reanalysed the immunoSEQ multiplex PCR reads using MiXCR and keeps one entry per CDR3 protein. The table includes about 150,000 distinct CDR3 sequences, roughly 94% detected once. This sequence joins TRBV2 and TRBJ1-1; weak D call: TRBD1 (5 bases). Sequencing input: CD8+ T cells from PBMCs. The sequence came from a human donor with Susac syndrome. The CDR3 loop reads CASSDSGLGTEAFF. Here the CDR3 DNA reads TGTGCCAGCAGTGATTCAGGGTTAGGCACTGAAGCTTTCTTT.